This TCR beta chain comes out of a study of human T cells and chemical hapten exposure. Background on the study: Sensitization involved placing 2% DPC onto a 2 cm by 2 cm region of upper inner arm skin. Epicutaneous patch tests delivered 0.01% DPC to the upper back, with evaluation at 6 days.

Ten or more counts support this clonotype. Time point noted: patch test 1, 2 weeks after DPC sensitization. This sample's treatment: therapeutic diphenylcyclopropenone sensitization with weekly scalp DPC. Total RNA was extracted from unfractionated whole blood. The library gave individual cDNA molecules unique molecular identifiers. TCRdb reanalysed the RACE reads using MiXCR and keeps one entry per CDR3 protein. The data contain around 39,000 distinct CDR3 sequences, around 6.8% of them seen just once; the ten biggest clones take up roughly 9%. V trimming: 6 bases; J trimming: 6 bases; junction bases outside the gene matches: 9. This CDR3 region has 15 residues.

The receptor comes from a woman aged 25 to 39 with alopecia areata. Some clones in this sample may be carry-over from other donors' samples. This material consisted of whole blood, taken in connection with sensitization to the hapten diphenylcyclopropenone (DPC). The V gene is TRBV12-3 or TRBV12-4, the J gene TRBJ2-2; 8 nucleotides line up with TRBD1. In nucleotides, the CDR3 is TGTGCCAGCAGCCTCAGACAGGGGTGGGCCGGGGAGCTGTTTTTT. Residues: CASSLRQGWAGELFF.